Here is one TCR beta chain with its context. Its antigen is still unknown. The source of the sample is a study of cytomegalovirus exposure and HLA in healthy donors. Study results and limitations: TCR beta chain V- and J-gene trimming was linked, in a later analysis, to a missense variant in DCLRE1C. Reports indicate that TCR beta sequences accurately predicted the HLA-A and HLA-B alleles of most subjects.

The PCR used 60 Vbeta and 13 Jbeta primers. In the authors' methods: Later work found about 80 million unique TCR beta chains, with roughly 11 million shared. Produced via immunoSEQ multiplex PCR; TCRdb's table is partial and in-frame only. The D gene and trimming were derived from the DNA, and the V and J assignments and clone size from that table. Among some 190,000 clones, about four fifths were seen once, and the ten largest hold more than 4.5%. Germline loops: CDR1 WSHSY, CDR2 SAAADI. The junction had 11 bases not matched to a gene; V was cut back by 4 bases and J by 3 bases. This CDR3 comprises 17 residues.

The clonotype originates from a man younger than 45 in good health and CMV-seropositive. J is TRBJ1-5 and V is TRBV10-2, with 8 bases aligning to TRBD1. Sequencing input: PBMCs. This CDR3 reads CASSVDRANFINQPQHF. The CDR3 coding sequence is TGCGCCAGCAGTGTGGACAGGGCGAATTTCATCAATCAGCCCCAGCATTTT.